These T cell receptor beta chains were read from a single sample in a study of T cells in narcolepsy. Generated by immunoSEQ multiplex PCR, the TCRdb table keeps only in-frame clones and is missing some. The profile shows about 40,000 clones, about nine tenths of them singletons. The specimen was CD45RA- memory CD4+ T cells from PBMCs. These receptors originate from a human donor with narcolepsy. CDR3s include the opening cysteine and the closing phenylalanine or tryptophan. The D gene is left open where the match is weak. Not every row has a clone size; where given, it reads once, few, many or a size class.

DNA,CDR3,V,D,J,size
TGTGCCAGCACCTCCGTCGACCTGCAGCAGTACTTC,CASTSVDLQQYF,TRBV27,.,TRBJ2-7,.
TGCGCCAGCAGCACCGGGGGCGGGGAGGCCCAGTACTTC,CASSTGGGEAQYF,TRBV5-1,.,TRBJ2-5,.
TGTGCCAGCGGATCCGAGGGGCGGGAGCCCCAGCATTTT,CASGSEGREPQHF,TRBV2,.,TRBJ1-5,.
TGTGCCAGCAGTTACTCTGGAAACACCATATATTTT,CASSYSGNTIYF,TRBV6-6,.,TRBJ1-3,.
TGTGCCAGCAGCTTAAATTCAGGGCTCCAAGAGACCCAGTACTTC,CASSLNSGLQETQYF,TRBV7-3,.,TRBJ2-5,.
TGCGCCAGCAGCCAACCCACTCGGAACACTGAAGCTTTCTTT,CASSQPTRNTEAFF,TRBV4-1,.,TRBJ1-1,.
TGTGCCAGCAGACCTAGGGACAGGGGAGTTAAAACCTTC,CASRPRDRGVKTF,TRBV5-6,TRBD1,TRBJ1-2,.
TGTGCCTGGAGTCTAGCGGGAGGACCCTACAATGAGCAGTTCTTC,CAWSLAGGPYNEQFF,TRBV30,TRBD2,TRBJ2-1,.
TGCAGCGTTGAGACACCCGGGATTGCAGGCTACACCTTC,CSVETPGIAGYTF,TRBV29-1,.,TRBJ1-2,.
TGCGCCAGCAGCTTCGTTGATGGTGGTGAAAAACTGTTTTTT,CASSFVDGGEKLFF,TRBV5-1,.,TRBJ1-4,.
TGTGCCAGCAGCCGAGCGGGAGGGGGGCGGTTCGAGCAGTACTTC,CASSRAGGGRFEQYF,TRBV11-3,TRBD2,TRBJ2-7,once
TGTGCCAGCAGCTCACACGGGACATCTGTCTACAATGAGCAGTTCTTC,CASSSHGTSVYNEQFF,TRBV5-6,.,TRBJ2-1,.
TGTGCCAGCAGTCGACAGGGTCTCCACGAGCAGTACTTC,CASSRQGLHEQYF,TRBV6-5,TRBD1,TRBJ2-7,few
TGTGCCAGCAGTTACTCGAATGGCCCCGGGGAGCTGTTTTTT,CASSYSNGPGELFF,TRBV6-5,.,TRBJ2-2,.
TGTGCCAGCAGTTACACCAGGGAAAGGATTGAAAAACTGTTTTTT,CASSYTRERIEKLFF,TRBV6-5,.,TRBJ1-4,.
TGTGCCAGCAGCCCCAGTCAAGGCACTGAAGCTTTCTTT,CASSPSQGTEAFF,TRBV7-6,.,TRBJ1-1,.
TGTGCCAGTGGAGACAGGGTCTCTGAAGCTTTCTTT,CASGDRVSEAFF,TRBV19,TRBD1,TRBJ1-1,.